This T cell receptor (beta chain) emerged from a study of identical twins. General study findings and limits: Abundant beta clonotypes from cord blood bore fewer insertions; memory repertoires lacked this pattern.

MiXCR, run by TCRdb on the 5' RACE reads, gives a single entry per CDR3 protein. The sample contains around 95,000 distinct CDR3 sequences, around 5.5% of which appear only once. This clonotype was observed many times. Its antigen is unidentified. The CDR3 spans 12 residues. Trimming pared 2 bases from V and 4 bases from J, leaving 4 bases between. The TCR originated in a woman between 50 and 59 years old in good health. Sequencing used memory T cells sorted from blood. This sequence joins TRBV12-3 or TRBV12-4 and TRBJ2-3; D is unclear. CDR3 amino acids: CASSLNPDTQYF. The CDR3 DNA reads TGTGCCAGCAGTTTAAACCCAGATACGCAGTATTTT.